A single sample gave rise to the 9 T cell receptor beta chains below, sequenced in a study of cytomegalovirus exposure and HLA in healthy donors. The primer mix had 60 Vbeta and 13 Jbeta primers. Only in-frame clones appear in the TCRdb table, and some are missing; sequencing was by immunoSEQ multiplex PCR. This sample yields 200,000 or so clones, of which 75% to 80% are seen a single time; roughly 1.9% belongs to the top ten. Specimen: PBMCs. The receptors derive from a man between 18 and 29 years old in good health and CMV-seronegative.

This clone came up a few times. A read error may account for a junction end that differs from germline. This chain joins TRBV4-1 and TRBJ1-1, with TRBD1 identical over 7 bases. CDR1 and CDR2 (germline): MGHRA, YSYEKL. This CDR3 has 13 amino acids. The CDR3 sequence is CASSQGGESRQGF. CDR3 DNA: TGCGCCAGCAGCCAAGGCGGTGAGTCCCGACAGGGCTTT.

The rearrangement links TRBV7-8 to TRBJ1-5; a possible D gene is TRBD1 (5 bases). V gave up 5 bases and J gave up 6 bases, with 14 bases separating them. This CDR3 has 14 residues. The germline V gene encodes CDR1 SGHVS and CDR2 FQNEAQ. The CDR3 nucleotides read TGTGCCAGCAGCACCAGTCAGGGCCCTCAGCCCCAGCATTTT. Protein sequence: CASSTSQGPQPQHF.

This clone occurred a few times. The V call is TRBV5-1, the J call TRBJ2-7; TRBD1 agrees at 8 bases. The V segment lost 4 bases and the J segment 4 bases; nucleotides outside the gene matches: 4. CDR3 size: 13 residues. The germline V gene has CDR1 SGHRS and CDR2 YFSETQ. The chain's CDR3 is CASSTDRAYEQYF. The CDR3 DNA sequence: TGCGCCAGCAGCACGGACAGGGCTTACGAGCAGTACTTC.

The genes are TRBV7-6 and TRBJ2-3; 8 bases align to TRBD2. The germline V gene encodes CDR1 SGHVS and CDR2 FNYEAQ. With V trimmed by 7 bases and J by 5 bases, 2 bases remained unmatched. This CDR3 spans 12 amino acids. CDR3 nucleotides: TGTGCCAGCACCGGGGGGGGAGATACGCAGTATTTT. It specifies CASTGGGDTQYF.

For the CDR3, the DNA is TGCGCCAGCAGCTTGATAATGACAGGAGGACAAGAGACCCAGTACTTC. It encodes CASSLIMTGGQETQYF. This chain links TRBV5-1 with TRBJ2-5, with a possible D match to TRBD1 (6 bases). Between the trimmed V and J ends, which lost 1 base and 2 bases, there was a span of 15 bases. Germline loops: CDR1 SGHRS, CDR2 YFSETQ. This CDR3 is built from 16 residues.

CDR3 nucleotides: TGTGCCAGCAGCTTGAATGCGGGTAATGAAAAACTGTTTTTT. Amino acid sequence: CASSLNAGNEKLFF. The chain combines TRBV5-6 with TRBJ1-4; D remains unclear. From germline, CDR1 is SGHDT and CDR2 YYEEEE. V was cut by 1 base and J by 4 bases, with 8 bases left in between. This CDR3 contains 14 residues. Full variable domain (remainder filled in from reference TRBV5-6 and TRBJ1-4): DAGVTQSPTHLIKTRGQQVTLRCSPKSGHDTVSWYQQALGQGPQFIFQYYEEEERQRGNFPDRFSGHQFPNYSSELNVNALLLGDSALYLCASSLNAGNEKLFFGSGTQLSVL.

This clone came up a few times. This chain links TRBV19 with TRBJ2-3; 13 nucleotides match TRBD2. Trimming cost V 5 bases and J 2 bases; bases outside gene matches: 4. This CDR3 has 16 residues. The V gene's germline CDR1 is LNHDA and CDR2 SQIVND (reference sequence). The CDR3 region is CASSVGLAGATDTQYF. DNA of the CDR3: TGTGCCAGTAGTGTTGGACTAGCGGGGGCCACAGATACGCAGTATTTT. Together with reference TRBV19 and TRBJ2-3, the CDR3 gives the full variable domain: DGGITQSPKYLFRKEGQNVTLSCEQNLNHDAMYWYRQDPGQGLRLIYYSQIVNDFQKGDIAEGYSVSREKKESFPLTVTSAQKNPTAFYLCASSVGLAGATDTQYFGPGTRLTVL.

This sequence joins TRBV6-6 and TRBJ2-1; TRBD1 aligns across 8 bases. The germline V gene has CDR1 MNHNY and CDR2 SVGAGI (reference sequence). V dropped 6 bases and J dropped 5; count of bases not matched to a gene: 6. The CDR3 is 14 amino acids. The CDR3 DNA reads TGTGCCAGCAGCGACAGGGGAGACCACAATGAGCAGTTCTTC. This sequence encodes CASSDRGDHNEQFF.

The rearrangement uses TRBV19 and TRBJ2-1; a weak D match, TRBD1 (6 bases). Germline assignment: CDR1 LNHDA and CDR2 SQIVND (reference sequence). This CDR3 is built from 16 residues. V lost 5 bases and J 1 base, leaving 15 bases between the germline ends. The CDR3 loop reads CASSLDSRPSYNEQFF. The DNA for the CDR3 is TGTGCCAGTAGTTTGGACAGCAGGCCATCCTACAATGAGCAGTTCTTC.